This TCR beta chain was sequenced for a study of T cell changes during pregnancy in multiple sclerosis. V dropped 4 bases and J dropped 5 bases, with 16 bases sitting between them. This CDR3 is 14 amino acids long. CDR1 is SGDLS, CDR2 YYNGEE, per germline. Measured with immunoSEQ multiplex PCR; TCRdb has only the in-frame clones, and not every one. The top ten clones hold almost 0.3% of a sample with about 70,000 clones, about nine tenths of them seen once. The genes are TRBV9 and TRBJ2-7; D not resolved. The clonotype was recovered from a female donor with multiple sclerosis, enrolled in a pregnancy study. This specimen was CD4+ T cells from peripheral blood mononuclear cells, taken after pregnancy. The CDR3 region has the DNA TGTGCCAGCAGCCCCCGTGGCGGAGACCACGAGCAGTACTTC. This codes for CASSPRGGDHEQYF. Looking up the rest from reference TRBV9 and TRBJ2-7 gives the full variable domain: DSGVTQTPKHLITATGQRVTLRCSPRSGDLSVYWYQQSLDQGLQFLIQYYNGEERAKGNILERFSAQQFPDLHSELNLSSLELGDSALYFCASSPRGGDHEQYFGPGTRLTVT.